This TCR beta chain was identified in a study of cytomegalovirus exposure and HLA in healthy donors. The PCR made use of 60 Vbeta and 13 Jbeta primers. Libraries were prepared by immunoSEQ multiplex PCR; TCRdb keeps only in-frame clonotypes and omits some of them. The repertoire table contains approximately 140,000 clones. In germline, CDR1 is SSHAT, CDR2 FNYEAQ (reference sequence). The CDR3 extends over 12 amino acids. On this clone: A junction end diverges from the germline sequence, so it may reflect a read error.

The sample was PBMCs. This TCR came from a woman in her 40s in good health and CMV-seronegative. The genes are TRBV7-7 and TRBJ2-2; the D gene is possibly TRBD1 (6 bases). The chain's CDR3 is CASSKGAGELFF. CDR3 nucleotide sequence: TGTGCTAGCAGCAAGGGGGCCGGGGAGCTGTTTTTT. The entire variable domain, with the rest obtained from reference TRBV7-7 and TRBJ2-2, is as follows: GAGVSQSPRYKVTKRGQDVTLRCDPISSHATLYWYQQALGQGPEFLTYFNYEAQPDKSGLPSDRFSAERPEGSISTLTIQRTEQRDSAMYRCASSKGAGELFFGEGSRLTVL.